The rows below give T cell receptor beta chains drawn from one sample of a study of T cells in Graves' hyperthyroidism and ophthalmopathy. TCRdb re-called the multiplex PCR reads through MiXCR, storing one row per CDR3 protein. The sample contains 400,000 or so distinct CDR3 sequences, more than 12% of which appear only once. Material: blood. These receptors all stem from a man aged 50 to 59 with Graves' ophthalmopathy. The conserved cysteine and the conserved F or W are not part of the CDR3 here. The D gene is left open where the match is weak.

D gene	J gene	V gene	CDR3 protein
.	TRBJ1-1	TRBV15	ATSRDEGTTEAF
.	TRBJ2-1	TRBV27	ASRPIEALDHNEQF
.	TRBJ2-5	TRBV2	ASSLRAVQETQY
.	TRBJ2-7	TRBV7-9	ASTSPGERHEQY
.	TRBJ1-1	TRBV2	ASSERSVGRSGTEAF
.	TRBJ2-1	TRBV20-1	SASDNLESNEQF
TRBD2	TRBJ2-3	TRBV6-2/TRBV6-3	ASLRGSKDTQY
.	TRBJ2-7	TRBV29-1	SVSRGPYEQY
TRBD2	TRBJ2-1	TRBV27	ASSLRGLANEQF
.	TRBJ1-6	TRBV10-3	AIRPGTNSPLH
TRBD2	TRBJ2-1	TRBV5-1	ASSPRGGSSVVINEQF
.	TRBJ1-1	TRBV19	ASSMSWSTEAF
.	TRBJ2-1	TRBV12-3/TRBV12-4	ASSLDAGIYNEQF
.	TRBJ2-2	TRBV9	ASSALQGPGELF
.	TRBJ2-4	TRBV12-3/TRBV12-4	ASSLTPGGLQY
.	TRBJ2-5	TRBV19	ASSRGRETQY
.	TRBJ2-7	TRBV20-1	SASGIGSPGEQY
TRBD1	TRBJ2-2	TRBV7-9	ASSPQGAAGELF